Listed here are 9 T cell receptor beta chains from one sample, sequenced in a study of T cells after yellow fever vaccination. A single record per CDR3 protein comes from TCRdb applying MiXCR to the 5' RACE reads. Altogether 500,000 to 650,000 distinct CDR3 sequences are present, roughly 14% being singletons, with the ten largest covering about 14%. The sample consisted of PBMCs, taken on the day of the yellow fever booster vaccination. These receptors were collected from a young man who received the YFV17D yellow fever vaccine.

The chain's CDR3 is CASSQERDNSWDEQFF. The CDR3, as DNA: TGCGCCAGCAGCCAAGAGCGCGACAACAGTTGGGATGAGCAGTTCTTC. This chain links TRBV4-3 with TRBJ2-1; unclear D gene. Deletions cut 0 bases from V and 8 bases from J, with 17 bases between. Germline V lookup: CDR1 LGHNA, CDR2 YSLEER. There are 16 residues in the CDR3.

The genes are TRBV20-1 and TRBJ2-5, with TRBD2 identical over 10 bases. The J segment lost 0 bases and the V segment lost 3 bases, leaving 4 bases of the junction unmatched. In germline, CDR1 is DFQATT, CDR2 SNEGSKA (reference sequence). This CDR3 has 15 residues. CDR3 in amino acids: CSARRTSGNQETQYF. The CDR3 coding sequence is TGCAGTGCTAGGCGGACTAGCGGAAACCAAGAGACCCAGTACTTC.

A few counts support this clonotype. V usage is TRBV12-3 or TRBV12-4 and J usage is TRBJ1-1; D remains ambiguous. The CDR3 runs to 13 residues. With 5 bases removed from V and 11 bases from J, the gap between germline ends came to 18 bases. CDR3 DNA: TGTGCCAGCAGTCCAAGGACCAAGGTTGGTGCTTTCTTT. Translated, it gives CASSPRTKVGAFF.

This clonotype was observed a handful of times. This chain uses TRBV6-2 or TRBV6-3 with TRBJ2-1; 10 bases map to TRBD2. V shed 3 bases and J 6 bases; nucleotides not matched to a gene: 5. Looked up from germline, CDR1 is MNHEY and CDR2 is SVGEGT. The length of the CDR3 is 15 residues. The CDR3 DNA is TGTGCCAGCAGTTATCGGTCTAGCGGGAGCAATGAGCAGTTCTTC. This gives the protein CASSYRSSGSNEQFF.

This chain joins TRBV5-1 and TRBJ2-7; a possible D gene is TRBD1 (6 bases). Per the germline V gene, CDR1 is SGHRS and CDR2 is YFSETQ. Trimming stripped 3 bases from V and 5 bases from J, with 15 bases between. CDR3 length: 14 residues. The CDR3 reads CASSSGTTGNEQYF. As DNA, the CDR3 is TGCGCCAGCAGCTCCGGAACCACAGGGAACGAGCAGTACTTC.

The chain has TRBV20-1 and TRBJ2-3; 11 bases fit TRBD2. The CDR3 is 14 amino acids. Germline V gives CDR1 DFQATT, CDR2 SNEGSKA (reference sequence). J gave up 4 bases and V 4 bases, and 4 bases lay outside the gene matches. The chain's CDR3 is CSAISSGRADTQYF. Written as DNA, the CDR3 is TGCAGTGCTATCAGTAGCGGGAGGGCAGATACGCAGTATTTT.

The gene calls are TRBV12-3 or TRBV12-4 and TRBJ2-7; 7 bases are a match to TRBD1. The trim removed 3 bases at V and 3 bases at J, leaving 5 bases unmatched. The CDR3 has 14 residues. CDR3 DNA: TGTGCCAGCAGTTTTGGGCAGGGGGTCTACGAGCAGTACTTC. Translating it yields CASSFGQGVYEQYF.

The J gene is TRBJ2-7, the V gene TRBV7-2, with a weak D call TRBD2 (6 bases). CDR1 and CDR2 (germline): SGHTA, FQGNSA. The CDR3 runs 14 residues. V lost 5 bases, J lost 7 bases, and 18 bases lay in between. The CDR3, as DNA: TGTGCCAGCAGCCCGGGGGACGGATCTTGGGAGCAGTACTTC. This codes for CASSPGDGSWEQYF.

This clonotype was seen just once. The chain joins TRBV20-1 to TRBJ1-1; D gene ambiguous. This CDR3 is 11 amino acids long. V lost 7 bases and J lost 5, with 11 bases in between. Germline V lookup: CDR1 DFQATT, CDR2 SNEGSKA (reference sequence). CDR3 protein: CSVWGRTEAFF. The CDR3 region has the DNA TGCAGTGTCTGGGGTCGGACTGAAGCTTTCTTT.